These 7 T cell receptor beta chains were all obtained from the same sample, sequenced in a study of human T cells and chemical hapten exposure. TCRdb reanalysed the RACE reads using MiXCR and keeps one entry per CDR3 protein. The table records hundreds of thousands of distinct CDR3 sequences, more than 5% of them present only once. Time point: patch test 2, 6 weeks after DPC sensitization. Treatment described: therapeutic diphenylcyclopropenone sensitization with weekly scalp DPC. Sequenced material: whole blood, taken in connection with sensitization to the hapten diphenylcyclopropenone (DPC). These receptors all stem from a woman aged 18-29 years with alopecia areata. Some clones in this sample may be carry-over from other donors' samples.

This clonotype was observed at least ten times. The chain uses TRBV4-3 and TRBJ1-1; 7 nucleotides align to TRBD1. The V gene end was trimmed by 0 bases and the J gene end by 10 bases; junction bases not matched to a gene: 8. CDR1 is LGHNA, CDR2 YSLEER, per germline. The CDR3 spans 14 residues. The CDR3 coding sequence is TGCGCCAGCAGCCAAGAAGGGACAGTCCCGGTAGCTTTCTTT. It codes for CASSQEGTVPVAFF.

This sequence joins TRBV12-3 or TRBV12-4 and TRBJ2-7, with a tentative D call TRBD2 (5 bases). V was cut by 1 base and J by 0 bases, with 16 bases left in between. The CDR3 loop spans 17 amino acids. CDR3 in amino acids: CASSLEVGGGSSYEQYF. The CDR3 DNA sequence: TGTGCCAGCAGTTTAGAGGTTGGAGGCGGAAGCTCCTACGAGCAGTACTTC.

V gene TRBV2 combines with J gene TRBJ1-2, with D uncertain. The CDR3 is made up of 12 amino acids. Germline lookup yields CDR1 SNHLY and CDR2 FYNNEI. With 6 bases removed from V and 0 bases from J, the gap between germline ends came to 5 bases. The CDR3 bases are TGTGCCAGCAGGGCGGCTAACTATGGCTACACCTTC. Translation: CASRAANYGYTF.

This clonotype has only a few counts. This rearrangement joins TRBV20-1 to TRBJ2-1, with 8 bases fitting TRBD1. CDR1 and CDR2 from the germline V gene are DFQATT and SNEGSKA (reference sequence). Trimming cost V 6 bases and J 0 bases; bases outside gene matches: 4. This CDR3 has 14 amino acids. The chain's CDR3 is CSAPTGGSYNEQFF. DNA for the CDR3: TGCAGTGCGCCCACAGGGGGCTCCTACAATGAGCAGTTCTTC.

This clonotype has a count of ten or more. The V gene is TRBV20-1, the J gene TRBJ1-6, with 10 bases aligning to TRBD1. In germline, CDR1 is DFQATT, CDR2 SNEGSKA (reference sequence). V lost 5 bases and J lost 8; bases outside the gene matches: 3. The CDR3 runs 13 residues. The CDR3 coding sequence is TGCAGTGCTGGACAGGGGGGGTATTCACCCCTCCACTTT. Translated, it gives CSAGQGGYSPLHF.

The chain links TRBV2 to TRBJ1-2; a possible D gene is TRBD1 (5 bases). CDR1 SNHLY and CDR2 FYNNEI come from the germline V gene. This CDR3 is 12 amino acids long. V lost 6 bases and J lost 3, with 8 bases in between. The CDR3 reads CASRGVDYGYTF. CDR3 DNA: TGTGCCAGCAGGGGGGTAGACTATGGCTACACCTTC.

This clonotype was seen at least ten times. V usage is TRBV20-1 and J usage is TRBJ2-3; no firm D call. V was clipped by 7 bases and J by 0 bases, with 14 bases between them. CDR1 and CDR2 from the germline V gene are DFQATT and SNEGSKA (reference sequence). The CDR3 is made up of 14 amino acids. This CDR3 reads CSGMEQTSTDTQYF. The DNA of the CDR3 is TGCAGTGGAATGGAACAGACTAGCACAGATACGCAGTATTTT.